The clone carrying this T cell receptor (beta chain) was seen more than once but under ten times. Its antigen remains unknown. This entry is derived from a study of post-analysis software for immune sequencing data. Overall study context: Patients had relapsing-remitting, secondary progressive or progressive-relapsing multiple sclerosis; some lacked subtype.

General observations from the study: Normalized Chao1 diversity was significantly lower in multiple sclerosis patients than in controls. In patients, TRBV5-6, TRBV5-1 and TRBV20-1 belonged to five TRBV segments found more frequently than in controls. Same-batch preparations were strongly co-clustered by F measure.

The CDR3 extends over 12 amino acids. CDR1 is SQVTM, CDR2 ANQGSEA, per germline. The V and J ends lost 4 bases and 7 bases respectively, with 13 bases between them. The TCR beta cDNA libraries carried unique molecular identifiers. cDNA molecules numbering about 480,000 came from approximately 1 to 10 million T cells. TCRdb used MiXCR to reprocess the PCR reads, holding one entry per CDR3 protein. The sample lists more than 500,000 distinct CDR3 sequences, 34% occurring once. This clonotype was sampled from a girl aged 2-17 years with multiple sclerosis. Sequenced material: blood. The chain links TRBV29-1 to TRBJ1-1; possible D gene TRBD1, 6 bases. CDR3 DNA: TGCAGCGTTGGCCAGGGGAGAGATGAAGCTTTCTTT. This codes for CSVGQGRDEAFF.